This entry lists 11 T cell receptor beta chains sequenced from one sample in a study of T cell responses to AZD1222 COVID-19 vaccine. TCRdb keeps only in-frame clones here, not all; method: immunoSEQ multiplex PCR. The data contain about 55,000 clones, around 90% of them seen just once; the ten biggest clones take up less than 2%. This specimen was peripheral blood, taken on day 0 of AZD1222 vaccination. These receptors all stem from an adult in good health.

The V call is TRBV11-2, the J call TRBJ1-3; maybe TRBD1 (5 bases). In germline, CDR1 is SGHAT, CDR2 FQNNGV. CDR3 size: 15 residues. The V end lost 5 bases, the J end lost 0 bases, and 11 bases lay between the germline ends. The CDR3 reads CASSEVTDSGNTIYF. The CDR3 DNA reads as TGTGCCAGCAGCGAAGTGACAGACTCTGGAAACACCATATATTTT.

The chain couples TRBV7-8 to TRBJ1-2, with D tentatively TRBD1 (6 bases). CDR1 is SGHVS and CDR2 is FQNEAQ in the germline V gene. Trimming left V 5 bases short and J 4 bases short, with 14 bases between. CDR3 length: 14 amino acids. DNA of the CDR3: TGTGCCAGCAGCCCGTCTGGCAGGGGCTATGGCTACACCTTC. Translation gives CASSPSGRGYGYTF.

The chain uses TRBV25-1 and TRBJ2-4, with 10 nucleotides matching TRBD1. The CDR3 consists of 16 residues. V lost 6 bases to trimming and J lost 0 bases; unmatched junction nucleotides: 5. Per germline, CDR1 MGHDK and CDR2 SYGVNS. For the CDR3, the DNA is TGTGCCAGCAGCGTCCGGGACAGGGGAGCCAAAAACATTCAGTACTTC. Amino acid sequence: CASSVRDRGAKNIQYF. The full variable domain, its missing parts supplied by reference TRBV25-1 and TRBJ2-4, is EADIYQTPRYLVIGTGKKITLECSQTMGHDKMYWYQQDPGMELHLIHYSYGVNSTEKGDLSSESTVSRIRTEHFPLTLESARPSHTSQYLCASSVRDRGAKNIQYFGAGTRLSVL.

The rearrangement uses TRBV28 and TRBJ1-5; no firm D call. Looked up from germline, CDR1 is MDHEN and CDR2 is SYDVKM. Trimming stripped 3 bases from V and 4 bases from J, with 13 bases between. The CDR3 has 15 residues. CDR3 loop: CASSFTPPGNQPQHF. The CDR3 DNA sequence: TGTGCCAGCAGTTTCACCCCTCCAGGTAATCAGCCCCAGCATTTT. Filled out from reference TRBV28 and TRBJ1-5, the complete variable domain reads DVKVTQSSRYLVKRTGEKVFLECVQDMDHENMFWYRQDPGLGLRLIYFSYDVKMKEKGDIPEGYSVSREKKERFSLILESASTNQTSMYLCASSFTPPGNQPQHFGDGTRLSIL.

The chain has TRBV30 and TRBJ1-3; no definite D call. V was cut by 1 base and J by 4 bases, with 5 bases left in between. The CDR3 consists of 12 residues. Germline CDR1 and CDR2: GTSNPN and SVGIG (reference sequence). CDR3: CAWSALGNTIYF. CDR3 nucleotides: TGTGCCTGGAGTGCTTTGGGAAACACCATATATTTT.

This chain connects TRBV7-9 to TRBJ2-3; 8 bases agree with TRBD1. This CDR3 region has 14 residues. Trimming cost V 5 bases and J 6 bases; bases outside gene matches: 7. Germline V CDR1 and CDR2: SEHNR, FQNEAQ (reference sequence). In DNA form, the CDR3 reads TGTGCCAGCAGCCCCCGGACAGGGCGGGATACGCAGTATTTT. It specifies CASSPRTGRDTQYF.

The chain couples TRBV30 to TRBJ2-1; 7 nucleotides agree with TRBD1. Germline V gene data show CDR1 as GTSNPN and CDR2 as SVGIG (reference sequence). After removal of 0 bases from V and 2 bases from J, the junction contained 7 bases not matched to a gene. The CDR3 extends over 16 amino acids. This chain's CDR3 is CAWSVPGTVTYNEQFF. The CDR3, as DNA: TGTGCCTGGAGTGTTCCAGGGACAGTGACCTACAATGAGCAGTTCTTC.

Here the CDR3 reads CSAPDSPTQYF. In DNA form, the CDR3 reads TGCAGTGCACCAGACTCCCCTACGCAGTATTTT. The chain combines TRBV20-1 with TRBJ2-3; D ambiguous. This CDR3 is 11 amino acids long. Germline CDR1 reads DFQATT; CDR2 reads SNEGSKA (reference sequence). V lost 6 bases and J lost 8, with 12 bases in between.

In its sample, this clone was seen a few times. The genes are TRBV3-1 (or the pseudogene TRBV3-2) and TRBJ2-1; 8 positions match TRBD2. The CDR3 has 17 residues. The junction had 8 bases not matched to a gene; V was cut back by 1 base and J by 3 bases. From germline, CDR1 is LGHDT and CDR2 YNNKEL (reference sequence). CDR3 loop: CASSQVVGGRFYNEQFF. For the CDR3, the DNA is TGTGCCAGCAGCCAAGTAGTGGGCGGGAGGTTCTACAATGAGCAGTTCTTC.

This sequence joins TRBV2 and TRBJ2-1; 7 bases fit TRBD2. With V trimmed by 0 bases and J by 16 bases, 15 bases remained unmatched. The CDR3 is made up of 15 amino acids. Germline V CDR1 and CDR2: SNHLY, FYNNEI. CDR3 coding DNA: TGTGCCAGCAGTGAAGCCGGTGGAGCGGGATCAAGTCGTTTCTTC. It specifies CASSEAGGAGSSRFF. Drawing the rest from reference TRBV2 and TRBJ2-1, the complete variable domain is EPEVTQTPSHQVTQMGQEVILRCVPISNHLYFYWYRQILGQKVEFLVSFYNNEISEKSEIFDDQFSVERPDGSNFTLKIRSTKLEDSAMYFCASSEAGGAGSSRFFGPGTRLTVL.

This sequence joins TRBV7-2 and TRBJ1-1, with D possibly being TRBD1 (5 bases). Germline lookup yields CDR1 SGHTA and CDR2 FQGNSA. The V end lost 0 bases, the J end lost 1 base, and 18 bases lay between the germline ends. This CDR3 has 18 amino acids. This CDR3 is CASSLATGVGQGNTEAFF. The DNA for the CDR3 is TGTGCCAGCAGCTTAGCGACCGGGGTTGGGCAGGGGAACACTGAAGCTTTCTTT.